Below, one T cell receptor beta chain is given with its context. The repertoire was sequenced with immunoSEQ multiplex PCR; TCRdb's copy has only in-frame clones and lacks some. The sample consists of 32,000 or so clones, roughly 91% of them appearing once. CDR1 is MDHEN, CDR2 SYDVKM, per germline. CDR3 length equals 13 residues. V was cut by 5 bases and J by 7 bases, with 15 bases left in between. The data stem from a study of PD-1 and CTLA-4 blockade in melanoma. This specimen was CD8+ T cells from peripheral blood, taken before anti-PD-1 treatment. This receptor was taken from a human donor with melanoma. The J gene is TRBJ2-7, the V gene TRBV28; D gene unclear. The CDR3 spells CASSPGRYWEQYF. CDR3 DNA sequence: TGTGCCAGCAGTCCTGGACGGTACTGGGAGCAGTACTTC.